This T cell receptor beta chain was sequenced for a study of T-cell reconstitution after alpha-beta-depleted transplantation in children. Study-wide results and caveats: Certain patients had high TCRbeta diversity at day 60, and it came from recipient T cells and thymic progenitors that survived. The study reportedly traced alpha-beta T cells about two months after transplant to several hundred expanded graft clones. T-cell numbers and diversity, one year after transplant, stemmed largely from T cells that were newly produced.

The CDR3 contains 18 residues. V shed 3 bases, J shed 8 bases, and the junction held 13 bases outside the gene matches. Germline V lookup: CDR1 DFQATT, CDR2 SNEGSKA (reference sequence). TCRbeta library construction was performed incorporating unique molecular identifiers. TCRdb itself ran the PCR reads through MiXCR, one entry per CDR3 protein. This table has more than 90,000 distinct CDR3 sequences, about a tenth appearing once. This clonotype showed up just a few times. Antigen: not known. This TCR was sampled from a boy under 10 years old with acute lymphoblastic leukemia, due to receive a stem cell transplant. V and J are TRBV20-1 and TRBJ2-1; 16 bases match TRBD2. Sequenced material: PBMCs, taken before TCRalphabeta/CD19-depleted stem cell transplant. CDR3 in amino acids: CSASGGTSGRAGVYEQFF. The CDR3 DNA is TGCAGTGCTAGTGGCGGGACTAGCGGGAGGGCCGGTGTATATGAGCAGTTCTTC.